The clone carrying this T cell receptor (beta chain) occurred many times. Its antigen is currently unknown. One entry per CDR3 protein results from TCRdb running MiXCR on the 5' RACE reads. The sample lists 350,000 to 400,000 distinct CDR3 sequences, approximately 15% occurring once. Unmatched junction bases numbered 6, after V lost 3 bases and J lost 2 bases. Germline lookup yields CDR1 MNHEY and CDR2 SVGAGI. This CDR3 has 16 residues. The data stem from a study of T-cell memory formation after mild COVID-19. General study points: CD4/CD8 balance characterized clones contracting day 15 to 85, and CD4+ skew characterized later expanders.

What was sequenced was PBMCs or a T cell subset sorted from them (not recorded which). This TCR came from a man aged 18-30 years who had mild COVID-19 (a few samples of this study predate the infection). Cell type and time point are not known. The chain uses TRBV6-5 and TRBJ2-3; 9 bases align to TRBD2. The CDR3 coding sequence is TGTGCCAGCAGTTATTGGCTAGCGGGGCCCACAGATACGCAGTATTTT. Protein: CASSYWLAGPTDTQYF.